A single sample is the source of the 27 T cell receptor beta chains below, sequenced in a study of blood T cells in healthy people across ages. A sample-barcoded 5' primer and a J-beta primer mix were used in a second PCR of roughly 6 to 11 cycles. TCRdb reprocessed the 5' RACE reads via MiXCR and lists one record per CDR3 protein. This sample has hundreds of thousands of distinct CDR3 sequences, with approximately 50% found just once. Sequenced material: blood. The receptors come from a man aged 60 to 69 in good health.

In its sample, this clonotype was seen a few times. The gene calls are TRBV28 and TRBJ2-5; D may be TRBD2 (6 bases). The CDR3 runs 14 residues. Germline V gene data show CDR1 as MDHEN and CDR2 as SYDVKM. The V end lost 7 bases, the J end lost 4 bases, and 16 bases lay between the germline ends. The CDR3 reads CASTGPSGRETQYF. CDR3 bases: TGTGCCAGCACCGGCCCCTCCGGGAGAGAGACCCAGTACTTC.

This clonotype was counted only a few times. This chain joins TRBV7-2 and TRBJ1-2; no clear D. CDR3 size: 12 residues. V lost 2 bases, J lost 7 bases, and 8 bases lay in between. Germline values: CDR1 SGHTA, CDR2 FQGNSA. The CDR3 spells CASSLRRPGYTF. The CDR3 nucleotides are TGTGCCAGCAGCTTAAGAAGACCTGGCTACACCTTC.

In its sample, this clonotype was seen a few times. The V and J genes are TRBV29-1 and TRBJ2-4; D uncertain. The end of the DNA fits TRBJ2-7 better, so the J call may be wrong. CDR3 size: 11 residues. In germline, CDR1 is SQVTM, CDR2 ANQGSEA. This CDR3 is CSAQENHEQYF. The CDR3 DNA follows: TGCAGCGCCCAGGAGAATCACGAGCAGTACTTC.

This clonotype was counted only a few times. This chain uses TRBV27 with TRBJ2-3; D remains ambiguous. Germline CDR1 is MNHEY and CDR2 is SMNVEV (reference sequence). This CDR3 spans 14 amino acids. With 2 bases removed from V and 7 bases from J, the gap between germline ends came to 13 bases. The CDR3 loop is CASSLGVSLNTQYF. CDR3 coding DNA: TGTGCCAGCAGTTTAGGTGTTAGCTTGAATACGCAGTATTTT.

The genes are TRBV9 and TRBJ2-5, with a weak D call TRBD1 (5 bases). The assigned J gene may be wrong: the sequence end matches TRBJ2-7 better. The germline V gene encodes CDR1 SGDLS and CDR2 YYNGEE. This CDR3 contains 14 residues. CDR3 nucleotides: TGTGCCAGCAGCGTAGCCCCTAGGGGCTACGAGCAGTACTTC. This translates into CASSVAPRGYEQYF.

This clonotype was observed a single time. The chain carries TRBV12-3 or TRBV12-4 and TRBJ2-2; a weak D match, TRBD1 (5 bases). V was cut by 9 bases and J by 1 base, with 12 bases left in between. The CDR3 is 14 amino acids. The CDR3 is CASGAGLNTGELFF. Written as DNA, the CDR3 is TGTGCCAGTGGGGCAGGTTTGAACACCGGGGAGCTGTTTTTT.

CDR3 coding DNA: TGCGCCAGCAGCTTGGGAGGTGCCGGGGTTGCCTACAATGAGCAGTTCTTC. Encoded protein: CASSLGGAGVAYNEQFF. This rearrangement joins TRBV5-1 to TRBJ2-1; tentatively, D is TRBD2 (5 bases). The germline V gene has CDR1 SGHRS and CDR2 YFSETQ. The ends were cut back, 0 bases at V and 2 bases at J, with 15 bases in the middle. The CDR3 spans 17 residues.

The genes are TRBV29-1 and TRBJ1-1, with 7 bases fitting TRBD1. Losses at the gene ends were 4 bases for V and 1 base for J; bases not matched to a gene: 6. This CDR3 is 14 amino acids long. Germline-derived CDR1 and CDR2 are SQVTM and ANQGSEA. Here the CDR3 DNA reads TGCAGCGTTGCCCCCCAGGGGGGGAACACTGAAGCTTTCTTT. Protein: CSVAPQGGNTEAFF. The entire variable domain, with the rest obtained from reference TRBV29-1 and TRBJ1-1, is as follows: SAVISQKPSRDICQRGTSLTIQCQVDSQVTMMFWYRQQPGQSLTLIATANQGSEATYESGFVIDKFPISRPNLTFSTLTVSNMSPEDSSIYLCSVAPQGGNTEAFFGQGTRLTVV.

This clonotype was recorded a few times. The chain carries TRBV29-1 and TRBJ2-1; 7 nucleotides line up with TRBD2. J gave up 9 bases and V 3 bases, and 5 bases lay outside the gene matches. The CDR3 extends over 12 amino acids. Germline V gene lookup returns CDR1 SQVTM and CDR2 ANQGSEA. The CDR3 here is CSVDGGRGEQFF. As DNA, the CDR3 is TGCAGCGTTGATGGGGGGAGGGGTGAGCAGTTCTTC.

This clonotype was picked up one time. The rearrangement links TRBV12-3 or TRBV12-4 to TRBJ2-4; D perhaps matches TRBD2 (6 bases). The end of the DNA aligns better with TRBJ2-7, so the J call may be wrong. The CDR3 has 14 residues. DNA for the CDR3: TGTGCCAGCAGTGTCAGCGGGTTTGGGAACGAGCAGTACTTC. Its protein product is CASSVSGFGNEQYF.

The chain uses TRBV28 and TRBJ1-4; D is undetermined. Trimming pared 8 bases from V and 10 bases from J, leaving 14 bases between. Germline V lookup: CDR1 MDHEN, CDR2 SYDVKM. The CDR3 is 12 amino acids. DNA for the CDR3: TGTGCCAGCGCAAGCGAATTGGGAAAACTGTTTTTT. This encodes CASASELGKLFF. Looking up the rest from reference TRBV28 and TRBJ1-4 gives the full variable domain: DVKVTQSSRYLVKRTGEKVFLECVQDMDHENMFWYRQDPGLGLRLIYFSYDVKMKEKGDIPEGYSVSREKKERFSLILESASTNQTSMYLCASASELGKLFFGSGTQLSVL.

The chain recombines TRBV15 with TRBJ1-4; unclear D gene. This CDR3 is built from 15 residues. Trimming pared 0 bases from V and 2 bases from J, leaving 7 bases between. Germline V gives CDR1 LNHNV, CDR2 YYDKDF (reference sequence). This CDR3 reads CATSREQGTNEKLFF. CDR3 sequence (DNA): TGTGCCACCAGCAGAGAACAAGGGACTAATGAAAAACTGTTTTTT.

This chain connects TRBV6-1 to TRBJ2-1; 7 bases map to TRBD1. Gene TRBJ2-7 matches the end of the DNA better, so the J call may be wrong. The germline V gene encodes CDR1 MNHNS and CDR2 SASEGT. This CDR3 comprises 15 residues. CDR3 DNA: TGTGCCAGCAGTTGGATGACAGGGCACCTCTACGAGCAGTACTTC. Residues: CASSWMTGHLYEQYF.

This clonotype was seen a single time. A read error may be the cause here, since a much bigger clone is one base away. The chain links TRBV5-5 to TRBJ2-1, with 10 bases that match TRBD2. Germline V gene lookup returns CDR1 SGHKS and CDR2 YYEKEE (reference sequence). CDR3 length: 14 residues. The V segment lost 5 bases and the J segment 13 bases; nucleotides outside the gene matches: 12. In DNA, the CDR3 is TGTGCCAGCAGTAAACTAGCGGGGCGGGAGACCCAGTTCTTC. Protein product: CASSKLAGRETQFF.

This clonotype came up many times. The chain uses TRBV20-1 and TRBJ2-4, with TRBD1 identical over 7 bases. The CDR3 loop spans 14 amino acids. Losses at the gene ends were 2 bases for V and 9 bases for J; bases not matched to a gene: 10. Germline V gene lookup returns CDR1 DFQATT and CDR2 SNEGSKA (reference sequence). The CDR3 DNA is TGCAGTGCTAGAACTGGACAGGAACCCTTCATTCAGTACTTC. Translated, it gives CSARTGQEPFIQYF.

This clonotype was found a few times. CDR3 sequence (DNA): TGTGCCAGCAGCCAAACTTCCGGGGTGCAAGAGACCCAGTACTTC. This sequence encodes CASSQTSGVQETQYF. The chain couples TRBV3-1 to TRBJ2-5; TRBD2 might be the D (5 bases). CDR1 and CDR2 from the germline V gene are LGHDT and YNNKEL (reference sequence). The CDR3 has 15 amino acids. V was clipped by 2 bases and J by 2 bases, with 12 bases between them.

The V and J genes are TRBV7-8 and TRBJ2-7; the match to TRBD1 covers 8 bases. The CDR3 runs 15 residues. Germline assignment: CDR1 SGHVS and CDR2 FQNEAQ. V was pared by 6 bases and J by 1 base, with 8 bases of the junction left unmatched. The CDR3 DNA is TGTGCCAGCAGTTATACAGGGGGAAGGTCCTACGAGCAGTACTTC. This translates into CASSYTGGRSYEQYF.

The V gene is TRBV10-3, the J gene TRBJ2-1; 10 nucleotides match TRBD1. The CDR3 totals 15 residues. J was trimmed by 8 bases and V by 7 bases; bases with no gene match: 11. Germline-derived CDR1 and CDR2 are ENHRY and SYGVKD. For the CDR3, the DNA is TGTGCCATCAAGGAAGGGACAGGGGCCTCCCATGAGCAGTTCTTC. Encoded protein: CAIKEGTGASHEQFF.

The CDR3 loop reads CASSLVGGQNSPLHF. The CDR3 DNA is TGTGCCAGCAGCTTAGTTGGTGGGCAGAATTCACCCCTCCACTTT. This chain connects TRBV11-2 to TRBJ1-6, with unresolved D. V was clipped by 1 base and J by 7 bases, with 11 bases between them. Germline lookup yields CDR1 SGHAT and CDR2 FQNNGV. The CDR3 spans 15 residues.

This clonotype occurred many times. The chain joins TRBV6-5 to TRBJ2-3; the D is unclear. The V end was cut by 5 bases, the J end by 8 bases, with 17 bases between. Germline V gene sequence: CDR1 MNHEY, CDR2 SVGAGI. The CDR3 has 14 amino acids. The CDR3 loop reads CASSRYTGRGTQYF. The CDR3 coding sequence is TGTGCCAGCAGTAGATATACGGGCCGCGGTACGCAGTATTTT.

This chain connects TRBV6-5 to TRBJ1-2; 9 positions match TRBD1. CDR1 MNHEY and CDR2 SVGAGI come from the germline V gene. V lost 10 bases, J lost 2 bases, and 5 bases stayed unmatched. The CDR3 runs to 13 residues. CDR3 loop: CATGDRANYGYTF. CDR3 nucleotide sequence: TGTGCCACCGGGGACAGGGCGAACTATGGCTACACCTTC.

J is TRBJ2-3 and V is TRBV5-1, with D uncertain. Trimming took 4 bases from V and 5 from J, leaving 11 bases between them. There are 13 residues in the CDR3. Germline CDR1 SGHRS, CDR2 YFSETQ. The chain's CDR3 is CASSPEVLDTQYF. The CDR3, as DNA: TGCGCCAGCAGCCCAGAGGTCTTAGATACGCAGTATTTT.

V is TRBV7-2 and J is TRBJ2-5, with 9 bases fitting TRBD2. Germline CDR1 reads SGHTA; CDR2 reads FQGNSA. The CDR3 runs 20 residues. V shed 3 bases, J shed 2 bases, and the junction held 19 bases outside the gene matches. CDR3 amino acids: CASSLGRAGGLAVLQETQYF. The CDR3 DNA is TGTGCCAGCAGCTTGGGGCGAGCGGGGGGCCTCGCCGTTCTTCAAGAGACCCAGTACTTC.

V usage is TRBV6-5 and J usage is TRBJ2-4, with 10 bases lining up with TRBD2. This CDR3 contains 19 residues. The germline V gene encodes CDR1 MNHEY and CDR2 SVGAGI. V gave up 0 bases and J gave up 3 bases; unmatched junction bases: 11. CDR3 DNA: TGTGCCAGCAGTTACTCGCTAGCGGGGGCTGGCAGGGGCAAAAACATTCAGTACTTC. It encodes CASSYSLAGAGRGKNIQYF.

This clonotype was seen more than once but under ten times. The chain carries TRBV5-5 and TRBJ2-1; 9 bases agree with TRBD2. Germline V gene lookup returns CDR1 SGHKS and CDR2 YYEKEE (reference sequence). V lost 0 bases and J lost 15; bases outside the gene matches: 7. CDR3 length: 13 amino acids. CDR3 amino acids: CASSLERGGARFF. Written as DNA, the CDR3 is TGTGCCAGCAGCTTGGAACGCGGGGGGGCCCGGTTCTTC.

The rearrangement joins TRBV6-6 to TRBJ1-1; weak D call: TRBD1 (5 bases). Germline V gives CDR1 MNHNY, CDR2 SVGAGI (reference sequence). The CDR3 is 14 residues long. Trimming removed 2 bases at V and 0 bases at J, with 7 bases between. This CDR3 is CASSYGTVNTEAFF. The CDR3 nucleotides are TGTGCCAGCAGTTACGGGACGGTGAACACTGAAGCTTTCTTT.

This rearrangement joins TRBV3-1 to TRBJ2-5, with 9 bases aligning to TRBD2. V gave up 1 base and J gave up 11 bases; unmatched junction bases: 11. CDR3 length equals 15 residues. The germline V gene has CDR1 LGHDT and CDR2 YNNKEL (reference sequence). This CDR3 reads CASSQVGTSKIGQYF. The CDR3 coding sequence is TGTGCCAGCAGCCAAGTGGGGACTAGCAAGATCGGGCAGTACTTC.